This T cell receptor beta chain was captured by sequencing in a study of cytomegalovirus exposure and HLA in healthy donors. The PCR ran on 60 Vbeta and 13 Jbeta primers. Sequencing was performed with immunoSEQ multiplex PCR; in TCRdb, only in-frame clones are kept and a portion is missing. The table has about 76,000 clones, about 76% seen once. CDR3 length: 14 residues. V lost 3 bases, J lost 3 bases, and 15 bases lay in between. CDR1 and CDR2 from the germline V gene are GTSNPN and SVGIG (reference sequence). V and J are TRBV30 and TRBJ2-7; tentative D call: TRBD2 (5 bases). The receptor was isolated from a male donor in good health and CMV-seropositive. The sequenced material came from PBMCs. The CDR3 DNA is TGTGCCTGGAGGCATCGGACTCGCGTCTACGAGCAGTACTTC. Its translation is CAWRHRTRVYEQYF.